Below, 20 T cell receptor beta chains from the same sample are listed, as sequenced in a study of neoadjuvant anti-PD-1 for oral cavity cancer. TCRdb's table, derived via immunoSEQ multiplex PCR, lists solely in-frame clones and lacks some. The sample shows just under 70,000 clones, about 85% of them seen only once. Indicated time point: after neoadjuvant nivolumab, at surgical resection. The material sequenced was PBMCs, taken after nivolumab (anti-PD-1) treatment. The receptors derive from a person aged 35 to 85 with oral cavity squamous cell carcinoma.

This chain connects TRBV19 to TRBJ2-3, with D possibly being TRBD2 (5 bases). There are 13 residues in the CDR3. Germline CDR1 and CDR2: LNHDA and SQIVND (reference sequence). V was clipped by 5 bases and J by 2 bases, with 8 bases between them. CDR3 protein: CASSPRDTDTQYF. The CDR3 DNA reads as TGTGCCAGTAGTCCGAGGGACACAGATACGCAGTATTTT.

In its sample, this clone was seen once. This chain links TRBV5-6 with TRBJ1-1; D possibly corresponds to TRBD1 (6 bases). Germline CDR1 reads SGHDT; CDR2 reads YYEEEE. The CDR3 covers 13 residues. The germline V and J ends were trimmed by 0 bases and 11 bases, with 14 bases remaining between them. The CDR3: CASSLGQAGGAFF. For the CDR3, the DNA is TGTGCCAGCAGCTTGGGACAGGCCGGAGGGGCTTTCTTT. Based on the CDR3 plus reference TRBV5-6 and TRBJ1-1, the full variable domain is DAGVTQSPTHLIKTRGQQVTLRCSPKSGHDTVSWYQQALGQGPQFIFQYYEEEERQRGNFPDRFSGHQFPNYSSELNVNALLLGDSALYLCASSLGQAGGAFFGQGTRLTVV.

V gene TRBV10-3 combines with J gene TRBJ2-1, with 7 bases aligning to TRBD1. The junction had 9 bases not matched to a gene; V was cut back by 11 bases and J by 8 bases. This CDR3 is 12 amino acids long. Germline CDR1 reads ENHRY; CDR2 reads SYGVKD. The CDR3 loop is CASTKGGDEQFF. Here the CDR3 DNA reads TGTGCCTCCACCAAAGGGGGCGATGAGCAGTTCTTC.

J is TRBJ1-2 and V is TRBV6-5; D is unclear. V lost 6 bases, J lost 6 bases, and 20 bases lay in between. This CDR3 comprises 15 residues. The germline V gene encodes CDR1 MNHEY and CDR2 SVGAGI. The CDR3: CASSYGRTYPHGYTF. The CDR3 DNA reads TGTGCCAGCAGCTACGGGAGGACCTATCCCCATGGCTACACCTTC.

The chain carries TRBV5-4 and TRBJ2-5; no firm D call. CDR1 and CDR2 from the germline V gene are SGHNT and YYREEE (reference sequence). The germline V and J ends were trimmed by 0 bases and 2 bases, with 5 bases remaining between them. This CDR3 is 13 amino acids long. The CDR3 loop is CASSLGWQETQYF. For the CDR3, the DNA is TGTGCCAGCAGCTTGGGTTGGCAAGAGACCCAGTACTTC. Looking up the rest from reference TRBV5-4 and TRBJ2-5 gives the full variable domain: ETGVTQSPTHLIKTRGQQVTLRCSSQSGHNTVSWYQQALGQGPQFIFQYYREEENGRGNFPPRFSGLQFPNYSSELNVNALELDDSALYLCASSLGWQETQYFGPGTRLLVL.

This chain links TRBV19 with TRBJ1-4; D unclear. V lost 9 bases and J 2 bases, leaving 16 bases between the germline ends. Germline CDR1 reads LNHDA; CDR2 reads SQIVND (reference sequence). CDR3 length: 15 residues. CDR3 sequence: CASRRGGPTNEKLFF. CDR3 nucleotide sequence: TGTGCCAGCCGCAGAGGAGGGCCCACTAATGAAAAACTGTTTTTT.

This sequence joins TRBV5-1 and TRBJ2-1; the match to TRBD2 covers 8 bases. The length of the CDR3 is 14 residues. Germline V gene lookup returns CDR1 SGHRS and CDR2 YFSETQ. The V gene end was trimmed by 5 bases and the J gene end by 6 bases; junction bases not matched to a gene: 7. CDR3 region: CASREAGVANEQFF. CDR3 nucleotides: TGCGCCAGCAGAGAAGCGGGAGTGGCCAATGAGCAGTTCTTC. The whole variable domain, filled in from reference TRBV5-1 and TRBJ2-1, reads KAGVTQTPRYLIKTRGQQVTLSCSPISGHRSVSWYQQTPGQGLQFLFEYFSETQRNKGNFPGRFSGRQFSNSRSEMNVSTLELGDSALYLCASREAGVANEQFFGPGTRLTVL.

The V gene is TRBV5-1, the J gene TRBJ2-7; the D is unclear. V was clipped by 1 base and J by 5 bases, with 7 bases between them. Germline V gene data show CDR1 as SGHRS and CDR2 as YFSETQ. The length of the CDR3 is 12 residues. CDR3 residues: CASSLTLHEQYF. The CDR3 region has the DNA TGCGCCAGCAGCTTGACTCTTCACGAGCAGTACTTC.

CDR3 sequence reads: CASSGGRSQETQYF. The CDR3 DNA reads TGTGCCAGCAGCGGGGGACGTAGCCAAGAGACCCAGTACTTC. The chain links TRBV9 to TRBJ2-5; either TRBD1 or TRBD2 may supply D (5 bases each). The germline V gene encodes CDR1 SGDLS and CDR2 YYNGEE. The CDR3 sequence is 14 residues long. Trimming stripped 3 bases from V and 1 base from J, with 10 bases between.

This chain connects TRBV7-3 to TRBJ2-5; maybe TRBD2 (6 bases). In germline, CDR1 is SGHTA, CDR2 FQGTGA. V lost 6 bases, J lost 9 bases, and 17 bases lay in between. The CDR3 runs 13 residues. CDR3 nucleotides: TGTGCCAGCAGTCCGGGACTCCTAGGGGCCCAGTACTTC. Protein product: CASSPGLLGAQYF.

CDR3 sequence (DNA): TGTGCCAGCAGTAGGACAGGGCCCACTGAAGCTTTCTTT. This encodes CASSRTGPTEAFF. The V gene is TRBV6-5, the J gene TRBJ1-1; 8 nucleotides line up with TRBD1. Germline CDR1 reads MNHEY; CDR2 reads SVGAGI. The CDR3 is 13 residues long. J lost 4 bases, V lost 5 bases, and 3 bases had no gene match.

The CDR3 coding sequence is TGTGCCAGCAGTGAAGTTGGGGACAGGAGGACTGAAGCTTTCTTT. Its translation: CASSEVGDRRTEAFF. The V call is TRBV6-1, the J call TRBJ1-1; TRBD1 aligns across 8 bases. The CDR3 is made up of 15 amino acids. V trimming: 1 base; J trimming: 5 bases; junction bases outside the gene matches: 6. Germline values: CDR1 MNHNS, CDR2 SASEGT.

This rearrangement joins TRBV5-1 to TRBJ1-1, with no clear D. Germline CDR1 reads SGHRS; CDR2 reads YFSETQ. V lost 3 bases to trimming and J lost 5 bases, with 14 bases between them. The CDR3 extends over 14 amino acids. The CDR3 protein is CASSYEVKVTEAFF. The DNA for the CDR3 is TGCGCCAGCAGCTATGAGGTCAAAGTTACTGAAGCTTTCTTT.

The J gene is TRBJ2-7, the V gene TRBV18; D unclear. This CDR3 has 16 amino acids. Germline V CDR1 and CDR2: KGHSH, LQKENI. With 6 bases removed from V and 2 bases from J, the gap between germline ends came to 20 bases. The CDR3 DNA follows: TGTGCCAGCTCCGATAATCTGCCAAACTACCCCTACGAGCAGTACTTC. Translated: CASSDNLPNYPYEQYF.

The rearrangement links TRBV4-2 to TRBJ1-4; no definite D call. CDR3 length: 16 residues. V lost 1 base and J 8 bases, leaving 17 bases between the germline ends. Germline V gives CDR1 LGHNA, CDR2 YNFKEQ. CDR3 loop: CASSQVGRQMNEKLFF. Written as DNA, the CDR3 is TGTGCCAGCAGCCAAGTCGGTCGGCAGATGAACGAAAAACTGTTTTTT.

The chain carries TRBV11-2 and TRBJ1-3, with D possibly TRBD1 on 6 matching bases. CDR1 and CDR2 (germline): SGHAT, FQNNGV. The V end lost 2 bases, the J end lost 0 bases, and 11 bases lay between the germline ends. The CDR3 runs 16 residues. DNA of the CDR3: TGTGCCAGCAGCTTATGGGAGGGGGACTCTGGAAACACCATATATTTT. Its protein is CASSLWEGDSGNTIYF.

This sequence joins TRBV7-8 and TRBJ1-1, with TRBD1 as a possible D gene (5 bases). Germline loops: CDR1 SGHVS, CDR2 FQNEAQ. The CDR3 spans 16 residues. V lost 5 bases and J lost 6, with 22 bases in between. The chain's CDR3 is CASSLEGGTPRAEAFF. CDR3 nucleotides: TGTGCCAGCAGCCTAGAAGGTGGCACCCCCAGGGCTGAAGCTTTCTTT. The variable domain in full, completed from reference TRBV7-8 and TRBJ1-1, reads GAGVSQSPRYKVAKRGQDVALRCDPISGHVSLFWYQQALGQGPEFLTYFQNEAQLDKSGLPSDRFFAERPEGSVSTLKIQRTQQEDSAVYLCASSLEGGTPRAEAFFGQGTRLTVV.

Of note for this clone: The junction departs from germline at one end; a sequencing error may be responsible. This sequence joins TRBV7-7 and TRBJ2-1; either TRBD1 or TRBD2 may fit D (5 bases each). Germline CDR1 is SSHAT and CDR2 is FNYEAQ (reference sequence). The CDR3 covers 15 residues. The CDR3 spells CASSLSPGPYNEQFF. The CDR3 nucleotides read TGTGCTAGCAGCTTAAGCCCGGGGCCTTACAATGAGCAGTTCTTC.

This clone turned up a few times. The V call is TRBV19, the J call TRBJ2-2; D is ambiguous. CDR1 is LNHDA and CDR2 is SQIVND in the germline V gene (reference sequence). Trimming shortened V by 3 bases and J by 3 bases, and 8 bases separated the two germline ends. CDR3 size: 14 residues. The CDR3 loop is CASSMGAHTGELFF. For the CDR3, the DNA is TGTGCCAGTAGTATGGGTGCCCACACCGGGGAGCTGTTTTTT.

This CDR3 is CASGQITEAFF. The CDR3 DNA reads as TGTGCCAGCGGACAAATCACTGAAGCTTTCTTT. V usage is TRBV6-1 and J usage is TRBJ1-1; weak D call: TRBD1 (5 bases). Germline V gives CDR1 MNHNS, CDR2 SASEGT. The CDR3 spans 11 residues. V gave up 8 bases and J gave up 4 bases, with 8 bases separating them.